Following are 17 T cell receptor beta chains from one sample sequenced in a study of beta chain features in type 1 diabetes. Expressed TCRB transcripts were sequenced, since all the RNA that had been isolated was reverse transcribed. Sequencing used immunoSEQ multiplex PCR; TCRdb keeps in-frame clones, though not all of them. The table has about 400,000 clones, 10% to 15% seen once. Sequenced input: naive CD4+ T cells from blood. All receptors come from a man between 18 and 29 years old in good health.

On this clone: Other DNA sequences within the sample encode an identical CDR3. This chain links TRBV15 with TRBJ2-5; unclear D gene. This CDR3 region has 13 residues. V lost 0 bases and J 2 bases, leaving 4 bases between the germline ends. Germline assignment: CDR1 LNHNV and CDR2 YYDKDF (reference sequence). CDR3 nucleotides: TGTGCCACCAGCAGAGACAGACAAGAGACCCAGTACTTC. As protein: CATSRDRQETQYF.

This clone was detected a few times. Other nucleotide sequences from this sample produce the same CDR3. J is TRBJ1-1 and V is TRBV7-9, with TRBD1 as a possible D gene (5 bases). Germline V gives CDR1 SEHNR, CDR2 FQNEAQ (reference sequence). The CDR3 length is 13 residues. Trimming cost V 3 bases and J 1 base, with 6 bases left between them. The CDR3 DNA is TGTGCCAGCAGCTTTACAGGGAACACTGAAGCTTTCTTT. It is translated as CASSFTGNTEAFF.

This clone was seen a few times. This sequence joins TRBV7-2 and TRBJ2-1; D gene unclear. Germline-derived CDR1 and CDR2 are SGHTA and FQGNSA. The CDR3 totals 14 residues. V gave up 1 base and J gave up 5 bases, with 9 bases separating them. In nucleotides, the CDR3 is TGTGCCAGCAGCTTAGTGGCGGCGCACAATGAGCAGTTCTTC. This gives the protein CASSLVAAHNEQFF. Full variable domain (missing parts from reference TRBV7-2 and TRBJ2-1): GAGVSQSPSNKVTEKGKDVELRCDPISGHTALYWYRQSLGQGLEFLIYFQGNSAPDKSGLPSDRFSAERTGGSVSTLTIQRTQQEDSAVYLCASSLVAAHNEQFFGPGTRLTVL.

This clone was seen more than once but under ten times. This chain connects TRBV7-9 to TRBJ1-5; 9 bases align to TRBD1. CDR1 SEHNR and CDR2 FQNEAQ come from the germline V gene (reference sequence). Losses at the gene ends were 4 bases for V and 6 bases for J; bases not matched to a gene: 4. The CDR3 extends over 14 amino acids. The CDR3: CASSWGQGRQPQHF. For the CDR3, the DNA is TGTGCCAGCAGCTGGGGACAGGGACGTCAGCCCCAGCATTTT.

In this sample, this clone turned up a few times. The V call is TRBV5-1, the J call TRBJ1-2; 9 bases fit TRBD1. The length of the CDR3 is 13 residues. The junction had 6 bases not matched to a gene; V was cut back by 4 bases and J by 8 bases. Germline V gene lookup returns CDR1 SGHRS and CDR2 YFSETQ. The CDR3 loop reads CASSPTGGYGYTF. CDR3 in DNA: TGCGCCAGCAGCCCAACAGGGGGCTACGGCTACACCTTC.

This clone was picked up a small number of times. The chain recombines TRBV19 with TRBJ1-1; weak D call: TRBD1 (6 bases). The CDR3 totals 14 residues. Trimming removed 3 bases at V and 5 bases at J, with 13 bases between. Per the germline V gene, CDR1 is LNHDA and CDR2 is SQIVND (reference sequence). The CDR3 sequence: CASSIGRGGTEAFF. In nucleotides, the CDR3 is TGTGCCAGTAGTATTGGCAGGGGAGGGACTGAAGCTTTCTTT.

The sample holds a few counts of this clone. This chain connects TRBV30 to TRBJ1-2, with D possibly being TRBD1 (5 bases). Trimming stripped 0 bases from V and 6 bases from J, with 5 bases between. This CDR3 has 11 amino acids. CDR1 GTSNPN and CDR2 SVGIG come from the germline V gene (reference sequence). The CDR3 loop reads CAWSVQDGYTF. DNA of the CDR3: TGTGCCTGGAGTGTACAGGATGGCTACACCTTC.

The rearrangement links TRBV28 to TRBJ2-7, with a possible D match to TRBD1 (5 bases). Germline V lookup: CDR1 MDHEN, CDR2 SYDVKM. Between the trimmed V and J ends, which lost 3 bases and 2 bases, there was a span of 11 bases. The CDR3 runs 14 residues. The CDR3 coding sequence is TGTGCCAGCAGTTTTGACAGAAGTACCTACGAGCAGTACTTC. Protein: CASSFDRSTYEQYF.

There are a few counts of this clone. The chain has TRBV6-6 and TRBJ2-5; D perhaps matches TRBD2 (5 bases). The CDR3 sequence is 14 residues long. The V end lost 0 bases, the J end lost 3 bases, and 8 bases lay between the germline ends. Germline values: CDR1 MNHNY, CDR2 SVGAGI (reference sequence). The CDR3 sequence: CASSYSRGEETQYF. The CDR3 DNA sequence: TGTGCCAGCAGTTACTCTCGGGGAGAAGAGACCCAGTACTTC.

The chain uses TRBV9 and TRBJ1-3, with a possible D match to TRBD1 (5 bases). The CDR3 sequence is 16 residues long. V gave up 0 bases and J gave up 0 bases, with 10 bases separating them. Germline values: CDR1 SGDLS, CDR2 YYNGEE. The CDR3 DNA is TGTGCCAGCAGCGTAGCCCCGCAGGGCTCTGGAAACACCATATATTTT. Encoded protein: CASSVAPQGSGNTIYF.

CDR3 coding DNA: TGTGCCAGCAGACCAACCGGACAGGGGCTGGTCGAGCAGTACTTC. Protein: CASRPTGQGLVEQYF. The chain joins TRBV27 to TRBJ2-7; 9 bases fit TRBD1. In germline, CDR1 is MNHEY, CDR2 SMNVEV (reference sequence). V dropped 6 bases and J dropped 6; count of bases not matched to a gene: 12. This CDR3 region has 15 residues.

This clone occurred a few times. V and J are TRBV30 and TRBJ2-3, with 8 bases identical to TRBD2. Germline V lookup: CDR1 GTSNPN, CDR2 SVGIG (reference sequence). With V trimmed by 3 bases and J by 4 bases, 6 bases remained unmatched. The CDR3 totals 14 residues. CDR3 nucleotides: TGTGCCTGGAGACTCGGGACTAGTGCAGATACGCAGTATTTT. Its translation: CAWRLGTSADTQYF.

This clone was found a few times. The chain recombines TRBV30 with TRBJ1-4; no firm D call. V lost 2 bases, J lost 6 bases, and 10 bases lay in between. The CDR3 covers 13 residues. Germline assignment: CDR1 GTSNPN and CDR2 SVGIG (reference sequence). This chain's CDR3 is CAWSPRSDEKLFF. DNA of the CDR3: TGTGCCTGGAGTCCCCGCTCGGATGAAAAACTGTTTTTT.

This clone was seen just once. The rearrangement uses TRBV2 and TRBJ1-2; weak D call: TRBD1 (5 bases). The V gene's germline CDR1 is SNHLY and CDR2 FYNNEI. Trimming stripped 1 base from V and 2 bases from J, with 8 bases between. This CDR3 spans 14 amino acids. The CDR3 DNA reads as TGTGCCAGCAGTGAAGTGGCAGGGAACTATGGCTACACCTTC. Amino acid sequence: CASSEVAGNYGYTF.

The V and J genes are TRBV6-6 and TRBJ1-2; D is uncertain. With 6 bases removed from V and 4 bases from J, the gap between germline ends came to 18 bases. Germline values: CDR1 MNHNY, CDR2 SVGAGI (reference sequence). The CDR3 consists of 15 residues. CDR3 nucleotides: TGTGCCAGCAGATCCACGACCGGGAACCGCTATGGCTACACCTTC. Its translation is CASRSTTGNRYGYTF.

This rearrangement joins TRBV4-3 to TRBJ2-4; D might be TRBD2 (5 bases). Trimming pared 1 base from V and 1 base from J, leaving 17 bases between. Germline V gene sequence: CDR1 LGHNA, CDR2 YSLEER. This CDR3 has 18 residues. CDR3 in amino acids: CASSQVTFGVLAKNIQYF. The CDR3 coding sequence is TGCGCCAGCAGCCAAGTCACGTTCGGGGTTCTGGCCAAAAACATTCAGTACTTC.

V is TRBV28 and J is TRBJ1-3; tentatively, D is TRBD1 (6 bases). The CDR3 totals 15 residues. Trimming cost V 9 bases and J 0 bases, with 15 bases left between them. The germline gives CDR1 MDHEN, CDR2 SYDVKM. CDR3 in amino acids: CASFDRTDSGNTIYF. The CDR3 nucleotides read TGTGCCAGTTTCGACAGGACTGACTCTGGAAACACCATATATTTT.